This passage covers 8 T cell receptor beta chains from one sample sequenced in a study of T cell repertoires in cytomegalovirus infection. These receptors lack a known antigen. TCRdb processed the reads anew with MiXCR; each CDR3 protein has one entry. The top ten hold 43% of the sample, which has just over 450,000 distinct CDR3 sequences, roughly 42% seen once. The sample consisted of cultured PBMCs, taken from culture after CMV antigen stimulation. The origin of the receptors is a human donor in good health (CMV status not recorded). Some clones in this sample may be carry-over from other donors' samples.

The gene calls are TRBV10-3 and TRBJ2-2; no definite D call. The CDR3 is 12 residues long. The ends were cut back, 0 bases at V and 8 bases at J, with 4 bases in the middle. Germline CDR1 and CDR2: ENHRY and SYGVKD. The CDR3 here is CAISESKGELFF. As DNA, the CDR3 is TGTGCCATCAGTGAGTCGAAGGGGGAGCTGTTTTTT.

The V call is TRBV7-2, the J call TRBJ2-3; D may be TRBD1 (6 bases). The CDR3 has 15 amino acids. The germline V gene encodes CDR1 SGHTA and CDR2 FQGNSA. V lost 5 bases, J lost 4 bases, and 16 bases lay in between. Here the CDR3 reads CASSPRWGPADTQYF. DNA of the CDR3: TGTGCCAGCAGCCCCCGGTGGGGGCCCGCAGATACGCAGTATTTT.

The sample holds a few counts of this clonotype. The genes are TRBV7-9 and TRBJ2-2; a possible D gene is TRBD1 (5 bases). The CDR3 covers 16 residues. Trimming pared 3 bases from V and 6 bases from J, leaving 17 bases between. Germline V gives CDR1 SEHNR, CDR2 FQNEAQ (reference sequence). The CDR3 bases are TGTGCCAGCAGCTTGGGGCGCTGGTTTCACGCCGGGGAGCTGTTTTTT. Translating gives CASSLGRWFHAGELFF. Supplemented by reference TRBV7-9 and TRBJ2-2, the full variable domain reads DTGVSQNPRHKITKRGQNVTFRCDPISEHNRLYWYRQTLGQGPEFLTYFQNEAQLEKSRLLSDRFSAERPKGSFSTLEIQRTEQGDSAMYLCASSLGRWFHAGELFFGEGSRLTVL.

This clonotype has a handful of counts. The rearrangement uses TRBV4-3 and TRBJ2-2, with 7 bases identical to TRBD2. The CDR3 is 16 residues long. Trimming removed 0 bases from V and 4 bases from J; junction bases left unmatched: 5. The germline V gene has CDR1 LGHNA and CDR2 YSLEER. The CDR3 is CASSQDPSGSTGELFF. CDR3 nucleotide sequence: TGCGCCAGCAGCCAAGATCCTAGCGGTTCCACCGGGGAGCTGTTTTTT.

The rearrangement joins TRBV5-5 to TRBJ1-1; perhaps TRBD1 as D (6 bases). The CDR3 is 15 residues long. V was cut by 3 bases and J by 0 bases, with 12 bases left in between. Germline CDR1 and CDR2: SGHKS and YYEKEE (reference sequence). This chain's CDR3 is CASSWGAALNTEAFF. The CDR3 nucleotides read TGTGCCAGCAGCTGGGGGGCAGCTTTGAACACTGAAGCTTTCTTT.

The V and J genes are TRBV7-6 and TRBJ2-1; 14 bases fit TRBD2. The CDR3 length is 16 residues. Trimming at V came to 6 bases and at J to 3 bases, leaving 4 bases not matched to a gene. Germline-derived CDR1 and CDR2 are SGHVS and FNYEAQ. The CDR3 DNA sequence: TGTGCCAGCAGTCGACTAGCGGGAGGGGGCTACAATGAGCAGTTCTTC. Protein product: CASSRLAGGGYNEQFF.

This clonotype was counted between two and nine times. The V gene is TRBV7-6, the J gene TRBJ1-2, with TRBD1 identical over 8 bases. The CDR3 has 13 amino acids. CDR1 is SGHVS, CDR2 FNYEAQ, per germline. The V segment lost 1 base and the J segment 7 bases; nucleotides outside the gene matches: 2. The CDR3 sequence: CASSLGQGTGYTF. The CDR3 DNA is TGTGCCAGCAGCTTAGGACAGGGGACTGGCTACACCTTC.

The table lists this clonotype with a few counts. This chain links TRBV7-2 with TRBJ2-5; D might be TRBD2 (5 bases). The CDR3 covers 15 residues. The V end lost 1 base, the J end lost 5 bases, and 14 bases lay between the germline ends. In germline, CDR1 is SGHTA, CDR2 FQGNSA. The CDR3 is CASSLVNSAAETQYF. The CDR3 bases are TGTGCCAGCAGCTTAGTTAATAGCGCTGCCGAGACCCAGTACTTC.